The 7 T cell receptor beta chains presented below share a single source sample, sequenced in a study of T cell responses to AZD1222 COVID-19 vaccine. Profiling relied on immunoSEQ multiplex PCR, and the TCRdb table lists in-frame clones only, not all of them. The sample lists some 120,000 clones; about 87% were seen once. The material was peripheral blood, obtained on day 0 of AZD1222 vaccination. Receptors were obtained from an adult in good health.

The chain carries TRBV9 and TRBJ2-3; 7 bases match TRBD1. CDR3 length: 14 residues. Germline values: CDR1 SGDLS, CDR2 YYNGEE. J gave up 3 bases and V 4 bases, and 5 bases lay outside the gene matches. The CDR3: CASSSRTGTDTQYF. Written as DNA, the CDR3 is TGTGCCAGCAGCAGTCGGACAGGTACAGATACGCAGTATTTT.

This clone is a singleton in its sample. The chain is built from TRBV29-1 and TRBJ1-2; 8 bases line up with TRBD1. The germline V gene has CDR1 SQVTM and CDR2 ANQGSEA. The CDR3 is 15 residues long. Trimming cost V 1 base and J 5 bases; bases outside gene matches: 9. The CDR3 region has the DNA TGCAGCGTTGAAGTACCGGGACAGGATGCTTATGGCTACACCTTC. This gives the protein CSVEVPGQDAYGYTF.

The chain uses TRBV5-1 and TRBJ2-3; TRBD1 or TRBD2 may be the D gene (5 bases each). The CDR3 is 16 amino acids. Germline V gene data show CDR1 as SGHRS and CDR2 as YFSETQ. V dropped 0 bases and J dropped 4 bases, with 15 bases sitting between them. The CDR3, as DNA: TGCGCCAGCAGCTTGGCCGTCGGGGCGGATGCAGATACGCAGTATTTT. This codes for CASSLAVGADADTQYF.

This clone was recorded only once. This chain uses TRBV4-1 with TRBJ2-5, with TRBD2 as a possible D gene (6 bases). V was cut by 1 base and J by 3 bases, with 12 bases left in between. The CDR3 contains 15 residues. CDR1 MGHRA and CDR2 YSYEKL come from the germline V gene. The CDR3 coding sequence is TGCGCCAGCAGCCAAGCCTGGGGCGGGAAAGAGACCCAGTACTTC. Protein sequence: CASSQAWGGKETQYF.

The V and J genes are TRBV28 and TRBJ1-5, with 7 bases identical to TRBD1. The CDR3 runs 16 residues. Losses at the gene ends were 5 bases for V and 6 bases for J; bases not matched to a gene: 13. The germline V gene has CDR1 MDHEN and CDR2 SYDVKM. CDR3 sequence reads: CASSLYDRARGQPQHF. CDR3 sequence (DNA): TGTGCCAGCAGTCTATATGACAGGGCAAGAGGTCAGCCCCAGCATTTT. The complete variable domain, with remaining parts taken from reference TRBV28 and TRBJ1-5, reads DVKVTQSSRYLVKRTGEKVFLECVQDMDHENMFWYRQDPGLGLRLIYFSYDVKMKEKGDIPEGYSVSREKKERFSLILESASTNQTSMYLCASSLYDRARGQPQHFGDGTRLSIL.

CDR3 DNA: TGTGCCAGCAGCGTAGCTCGGACTAGCCCCAATGAGCAGTTCTTC. As protein: CASSVARTSPNEQFF. This chain joins TRBV9 and TRBJ2-1, with TRBD2 identical over 8 bases. Germline V gene lookup returns CDR1 SGDLS and CDR2 YYNGEE. V lost 0 bases to trimming and J lost 6 bases; unmatched junction nucleotides: 5. The CDR3 loop spans 15 amino acids.

V gene TRBV11-1 combines with J gene TRBJ2-2, with TRBD2 identical over 11 bases. Germline CDR1 reads SGHAT; CDR2 reads FQDESV (reference sequence). The CDR3 spans 16 residues. Unmatched junction bases numbered 5, after V lost 5 bases and J lost 3 bases. CDR3 bases: TGTGCCAGCAGCCAGGGGACTAGCGGCTACACCGGGGAGCTGTTTTTT. Translation: CASSQGTSGYTGELFF.